These 14 T cell receptor beta chains came from one sample sequenced in a study of response to subunit inactivated influenza vaccine. TCRdb re-derived calls from the RT-PCR reads in MiXCR, one entry per CDR3 protein. The sample contains hundreds of thousands of distinct CDR3 sequences, around 11% of which appear only once. The data also belong to a second study, concerning T cells expressing NK-cell markers. That report adds: TCR beta libraries carry UMIs added by 5'RACE template switching.

Sequenced here: PBMCs from blood, sampled on the day of vaccination. The receptors were gathered from a man aged 45 to 65 who received an inactivated influenza vaccine.

The chain uses TRBV6-2 or TRBV6-3 and TRBJ1-5, with no clear D. The V and J ends lost 2 bases and 1 base respectively, with 12 bases between them. CDR3 length: 16 amino acids. Germline lookup yields CDR1 MNHEY and CDR2 SVGEGT. This CDR3 is CASSYVRATSNQPQHF. DNA of the CDR3: TGTGCCAGCAGTTACGTGCGGGCTACGAGCAATCAGCCCCAGCATTTT.

The table lists this clonotype with many counts. V is TRBV5-6 and J is TRBJ2-7; D is perhaps TRBD1 (6 bases). CDR1 and CDR2 (germline): SGHDT, YYEEEE. The CDR3 totals 14 residues. Trimming stripped 0 bases from V and 7 bases from J, with 14 bases between. The chain's CDR3 is CASSLAGQSGEQYF. DNA for the CDR3: TGTGCCAGCAGCTTGGCCGGACAGTCGGGGGAGCAGTACTTC. Supplemented by reference TRBV5-6 and TRBJ2-7, the full variable domain reads DAGVTQSPTHLIKTRGQQVTLRCSPKSGHDTVSWYQQALGQGPQFIFQYYEEEERQRGNFPDRFSGHQFPNYSSELNVNALLLGDSALYLCASSLAGQSGEQYFGPGTRLTVT.

The gene calls are TRBV6-2 or TRBV6-3 and TRBJ2-1; D possibly corresponds to TRBD2 (5 bases). Germline CDR1 is MNHEY and CDR2 is SVGEGT. The CDR3 sequence is 12 residues long. V gave up 6 bases and J gave up 10 bases, with 13 bases separating them. The CDR3 sequence is CASSPPSREQFF. The CDR3 region has the DNA TGTGCCAGCAGCCCCCCTAGCCGGGAGCAGTTCTTC.

This chain uses TRBV15 with TRBJ2-4; tentative D call: TRBD1 (6 bases). V lost 5 bases and J 1 base, leaving 9 bases between the germline ends. Germline V lookup: CDR1 LNHNV, CDR2 YYDKDF (reference sequence). The CDR3 contains 14 residues. The CDR3 bases are TGTGCCACCAGCCCGCAGGGGGCCAAAAACATTCAGTACTTC. Protein product: CATSPQGAKNIQYF.

The sample holds a few counts of this clonotype. The chain employs TRBV5-1 and TRBJ2-1, with D unclear. The CDR3 is 12 residues long. The V gene lost 5 bases and the J gene lost 5 bases, with 8 bases spanning the gap. CDR1 and CDR2 (germline): SGHRS, YFSETQ. DNA for the CDR3: TGCGCCAGCAGATTGTACGACAATGAGCAGTTCTTC. Encoded protein: CASRLYDNEQFF. Together with reference TRBV5-1 and TRBJ2-1, the CDR3 gives the full variable domain: KAGVTQTPRYLIKTRGQQVTLSCSPISGHRSVSWYQQTPGQGLQFLFEYFSETQRNKGNFPGRFSGRQFSNSRSEMNVSTLELGDSALYLCASRLYDNEQFFGPGTRLTVL.

The gene calls are TRBV28 and TRBJ2-5; the D gene is possibly TRBD1 (5 bases). Per the germline V gene, CDR1 is MDHEN and CDR2 is SYDVKM. The CDR3 consists of 14 residues. V was pared by 2 bases and J by 5 bases, with 12 bases between. The CDR3 region has the DNA TGTGCCAGCAGTTTAAGGTCAGGGTGGGAGACCCAGTACTTC. Translated, it gives CASSLRSGWETQYF.

The gene calls are TRBV10-2 and TRBJ2-3, with a tentative D call TRBD1 (5 bases). The CDR3 sequence is 13 residues long. V lost 7 bases and J 1 base, leaving 9 bases between the germline ends. The germline CDR1 and CDR2 sequences are WSHSY and SAAADI. The CDR3 DNA sequence: TGCGCCAGCAACAGGCGGCGCACAGATACGCAGTATTTT. It yields the protein CASNRRRTDTQYF.

This clonotype was found a few times. Here the CDR3 reads CSVDGQGRLDTQYF. The CDR3 DNA sequence: TGCAGCGTTGATGGCCAGGGGAGGTTAGATACGCAGTATTTT. The chain uses TRBV29-1 and TRBJ2-3; D is tentatively TRBD1 or TRBD2 (6 bases each). The CDR3 is 14 amino acids. Trimming took off 3 bases at V and 5 bases at J, with 15 bases between the two ends. Germline V gene data show CDR1 as SQVTM and CDR2 as ANQGSEA.

The chain is built from TRBV18 and TRBJ2-3; D unclear. Germline values: CDR1 KGHSH, CDR2 LQKENI. Trimming took off 4 bases at V and 0 bases at J, with 17 bases between the two ends. CDR3 size: 17 residues. CDR3 protein: CASSLEGWAPSTDTQYF. The CDR3 nucleotides read TGTGCCAGCTCACTAGAAGGGTGGGCACCTAGCACAGATACGCAGTATTTT.

Only a few counts were recorded for this clonotype. The chain links TRBV20-1 to TRBJ1-1; possible D gene TRBD1, 5 bases. V lost 4 bases and J lost 4, with 13 bases in between. From germline, CDR1 is DFQATT and CDR2 SNEGSKA (reference sequence). The CDR3 length is 13 residues. Written as DNA, the CDR3 is TGCAGTGCTAATGAGGGGTGGGGCACTGAAGCTTTCTTT. Its translation: CSANEGWGTEAFF.

This clonotype was detected only a few times. The rearrangement links TRBV20-1 to TRBJ1-1, with D unresolved. Germline CDR1 reads DFQATT; CDR2 reads SNEGSKA (reference sequence). The CDR3 covers 13 residues. With 0 bases removed from V and 6 bases from J, the gap between germline ends came to 11 bases. For the CDR3, the DNA is TGCAGTGCTAGAGATCGTGGTTACGCTGAAGCTTTCTTT. It translates to CSARDRGYAEAFF.

The chain has TRBV7-9 and TRBJ1-5, with a weak D call TRBD1 (6 bases). The ends were cut back, 1 base at V and 3 bases at J, with 10 bases in the middle. The CDR3 extends over 15 amino acids. CDR1 is SEHNR and CDR2 is FQNEAQ in the germline V gene (reference sequence). For the CDR3, the DNA is TGTGCCAGCAGCTTAGGCGGGACAAACAATCAGCCCCAGCATTTT. Its translation: CASSLGGTNNQPQHF.

Many counts were recorded for this clonotype. The chain links TRBV15 to TRBJ2-7; D may be TRBD2 (6 bases). CDR1 and CDR2 from the germline V gene are LNHNV and YYDKDF (reference sequence). This CDR3 region has 15 residues. The ends were cut back, 0 bases at V and 5 bases at J, with 14 bases in the middle. CDR3 residues: CATSREIGTLNEQYF. CDR3 in DNA: TGTGCCACCAGCAGAGAAATCGGGACTCTTAACGAGCAGTACTTC. Drawing the rest from reference TRBV15 and TRBJ2-7, the complete variable domain is DAMVIQNPRYQVTQFGKPVTLSCSQTLNHNVMYWYQQKSSQAPKLLFHYYDKDFNNEADTPDNFQSRRPNTSFCFLDIRSPGLGDTAMYLCATSREIGTLNEQYFGPGTRLTVT.

This clonotype was seen more than once but under ten times. The rearrangement joins TRBV5-5 to TRBJ2-7; possible D gene TRBD2, 6 bases. The CDR3 sequence is 15 residues long. From germline, CDR1 is SGHKS and CDR2 YYEKEE (reference sequence). Trimming shortened V by 4 bases and J by 5 bases, and 19 bases separated the two germline ends. CDR3 sequence (DNA): TGTGCCAGCAGCCTAGATGCTAGCAGGAGGGACGAGCAGTACTTC. This gives the protein CASSLDASRRDEQYF.